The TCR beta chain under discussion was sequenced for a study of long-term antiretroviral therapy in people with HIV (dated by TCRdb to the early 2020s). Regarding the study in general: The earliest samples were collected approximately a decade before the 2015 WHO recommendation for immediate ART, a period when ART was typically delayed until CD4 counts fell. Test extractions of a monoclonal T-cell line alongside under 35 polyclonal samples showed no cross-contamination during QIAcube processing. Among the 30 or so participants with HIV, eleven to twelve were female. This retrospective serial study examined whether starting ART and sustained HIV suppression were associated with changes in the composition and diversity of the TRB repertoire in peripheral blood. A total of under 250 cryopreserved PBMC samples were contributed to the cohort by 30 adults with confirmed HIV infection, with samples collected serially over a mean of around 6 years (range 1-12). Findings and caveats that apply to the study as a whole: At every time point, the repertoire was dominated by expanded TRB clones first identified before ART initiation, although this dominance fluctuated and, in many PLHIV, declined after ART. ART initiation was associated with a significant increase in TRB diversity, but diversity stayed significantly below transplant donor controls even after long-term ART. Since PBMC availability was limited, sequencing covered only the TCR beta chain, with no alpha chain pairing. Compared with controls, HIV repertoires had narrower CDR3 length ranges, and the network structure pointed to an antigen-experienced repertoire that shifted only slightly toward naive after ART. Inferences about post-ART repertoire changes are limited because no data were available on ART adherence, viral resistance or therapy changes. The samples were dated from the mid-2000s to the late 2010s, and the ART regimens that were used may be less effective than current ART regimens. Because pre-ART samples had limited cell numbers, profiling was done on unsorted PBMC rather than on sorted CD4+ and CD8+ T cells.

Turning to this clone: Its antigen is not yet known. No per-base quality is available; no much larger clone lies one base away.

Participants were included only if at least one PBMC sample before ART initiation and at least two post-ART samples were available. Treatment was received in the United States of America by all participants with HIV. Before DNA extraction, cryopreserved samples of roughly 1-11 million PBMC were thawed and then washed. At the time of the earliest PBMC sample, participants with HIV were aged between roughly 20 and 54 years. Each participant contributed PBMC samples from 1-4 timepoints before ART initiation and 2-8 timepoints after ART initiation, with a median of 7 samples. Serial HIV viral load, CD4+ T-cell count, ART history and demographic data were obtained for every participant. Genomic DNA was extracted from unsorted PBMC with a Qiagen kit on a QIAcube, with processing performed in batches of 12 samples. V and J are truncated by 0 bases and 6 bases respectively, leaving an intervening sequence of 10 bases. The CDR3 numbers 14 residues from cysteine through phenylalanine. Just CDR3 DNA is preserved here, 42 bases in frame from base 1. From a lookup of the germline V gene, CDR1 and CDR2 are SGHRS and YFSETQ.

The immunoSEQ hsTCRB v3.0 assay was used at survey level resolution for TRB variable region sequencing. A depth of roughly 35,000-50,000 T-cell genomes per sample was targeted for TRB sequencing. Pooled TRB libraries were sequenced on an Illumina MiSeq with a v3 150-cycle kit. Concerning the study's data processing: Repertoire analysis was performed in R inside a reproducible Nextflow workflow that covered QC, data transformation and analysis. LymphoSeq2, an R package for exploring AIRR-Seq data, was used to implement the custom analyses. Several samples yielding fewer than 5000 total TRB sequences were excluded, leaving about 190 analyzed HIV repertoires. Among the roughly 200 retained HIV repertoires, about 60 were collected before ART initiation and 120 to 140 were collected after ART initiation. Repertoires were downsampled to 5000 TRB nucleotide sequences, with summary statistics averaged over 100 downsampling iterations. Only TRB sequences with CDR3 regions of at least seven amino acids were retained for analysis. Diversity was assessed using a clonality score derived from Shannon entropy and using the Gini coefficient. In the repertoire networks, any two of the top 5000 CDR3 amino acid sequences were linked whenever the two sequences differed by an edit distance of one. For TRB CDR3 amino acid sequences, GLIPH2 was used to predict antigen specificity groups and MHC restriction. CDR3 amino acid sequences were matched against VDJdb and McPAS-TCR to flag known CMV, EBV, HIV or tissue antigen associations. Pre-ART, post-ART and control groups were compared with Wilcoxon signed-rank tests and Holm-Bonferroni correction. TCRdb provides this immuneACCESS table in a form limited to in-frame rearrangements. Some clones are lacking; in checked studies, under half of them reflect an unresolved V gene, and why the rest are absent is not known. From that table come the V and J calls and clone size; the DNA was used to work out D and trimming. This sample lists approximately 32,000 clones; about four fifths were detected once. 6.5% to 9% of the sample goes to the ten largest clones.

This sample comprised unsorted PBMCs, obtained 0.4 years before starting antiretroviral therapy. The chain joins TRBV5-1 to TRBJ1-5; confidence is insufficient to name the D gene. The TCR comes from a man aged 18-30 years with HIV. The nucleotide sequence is TGCGCCAGCAGCTTGGAGGTAGGGCTTCAGCCCCAGCATTTT. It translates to CASSLEVGLQPQHF.